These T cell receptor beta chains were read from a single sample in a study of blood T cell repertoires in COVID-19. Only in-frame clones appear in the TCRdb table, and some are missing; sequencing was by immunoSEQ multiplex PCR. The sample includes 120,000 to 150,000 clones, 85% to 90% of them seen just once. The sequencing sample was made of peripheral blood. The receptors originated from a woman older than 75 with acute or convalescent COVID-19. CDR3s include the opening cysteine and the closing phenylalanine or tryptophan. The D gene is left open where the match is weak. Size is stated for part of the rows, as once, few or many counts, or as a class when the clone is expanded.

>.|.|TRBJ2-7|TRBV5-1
CASSLNTRQGGQQYF
TGCGCCAGCAGCTTGAACACTCGACAGGGAGGTCAGCAGTACTTC
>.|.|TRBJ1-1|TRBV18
CASSPPGATEAFF
TGTGCCAGCTCACCACCGGGGGCCACTGAAGCTTTCTTT
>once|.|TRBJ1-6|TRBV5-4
CASSSGGTKNYNSPLHF
TGTGCCAGCAGCTCCGGGGGGACGAAAAATTATAATTCACCCCTCCACTTT
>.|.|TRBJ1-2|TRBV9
CASSAWGPNYGYTF
TGTGCCAGCAGCGCCTGGGGGCCTAACTATGGCTACACCTTC
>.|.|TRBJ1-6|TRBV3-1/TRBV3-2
CASSRLGFGTLHF
TGTGCCAGCAGCAGATTAGGTTTCGGGACCCTCCACTTT
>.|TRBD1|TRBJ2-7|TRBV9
CASSSGTGLSYEQYF
TGTGCCAGCAGTTCCGGGACAGGCCTCTCCTACGAGCAGTACTTC
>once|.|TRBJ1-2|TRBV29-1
CSVGQNYGYTF
TGCAGCGTTGGACAGAACTATGGCTACACCTTC
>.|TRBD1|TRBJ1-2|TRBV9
CASSVEGQGEGGYTF
TGTGCCAGCAGCGTAGAAGGACAGGGGGAGGGTGGCTACACCTTC
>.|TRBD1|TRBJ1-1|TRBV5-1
CASSSDRALMNTEAFF
TGCGCCAGCAGCTCCGACAGGGCCCTCATGAACACTGAAGCTTTCTTT
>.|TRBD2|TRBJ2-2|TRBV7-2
CASSLAGTRNTGELFF
TGTGCCAGCAGCTTAGCGGGGACTAGAAACACCGGGGAGCTGTTTTTT
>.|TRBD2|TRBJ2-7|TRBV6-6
CASSPMRGGLYEQYF
TGTGCCAGCAGTCCCATGCGGGGGGGCCTCTACGAGCAGTACTTC
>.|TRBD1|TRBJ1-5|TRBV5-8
CASSSRDRGRQPQHF
TGTGCCAGCAGCTCGAGGGACAGGGGCCGACAGCCCCAGCATTTT
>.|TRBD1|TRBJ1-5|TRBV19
CASTLDRERGQPQHF
TGTGCCAGTACCCTAGACAGGGAGCGAGGTCAGCCCCAGCATTTT
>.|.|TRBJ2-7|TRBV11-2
CASSYVPEAYEQYF
TGTGCCAGCAGCTATGTCCCCGAGGCCTACGAGCAGTACTTC
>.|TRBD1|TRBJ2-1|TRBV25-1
CASSAYGQGVREQFF
TGTGCCAGCAGTGCATACGGACAGGGGGTGAGGGAGCAGTTCTTC
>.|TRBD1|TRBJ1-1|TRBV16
CASSPSRGRQAEAFF
TGTGCCAGCAGCCCCAGTAGGGGGCGTCAGGCTGAAGCTTTCTTT
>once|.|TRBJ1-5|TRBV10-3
CAIHRDFNQPQHF
TGTGCCATCCACCGGGATTTCAATCAGCCCCAGCATTTT
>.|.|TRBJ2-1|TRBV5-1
CASSLGASNLGEQFF
TGCGCCAGCAGCTTGGGGGCGAGTAACCTTGGTGAGCAGTTCTTC
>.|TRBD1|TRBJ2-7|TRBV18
CASSDRGGKEQYF
TGTGCCAGCTCAGACAGGGGAGGAAAAGAGCAGTACTTC
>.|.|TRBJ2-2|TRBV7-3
CASSPRDSNTGELFF
TGTGCCAGCAGCCCCCGGGATTCGAACACCGGGGAGCTGTTTTTT
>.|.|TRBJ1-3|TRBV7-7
CASSLGHDSGNTIYF
TGTGCTAGCAGCTTAGGGCATGACTCTGGAAACACCATATATTTT
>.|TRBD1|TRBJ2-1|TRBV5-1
CASNLMTGLLDNEQFF
TGCGCCAGCAACCTCATGACAGGGCTCCTTGATAATGAGCAGTTCTTC
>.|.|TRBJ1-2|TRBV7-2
CASSLEGTGLYGYTF
TGTGCCAGCAGCTTAGAGGGGACGGGACTCTATGGCTACACCTTC
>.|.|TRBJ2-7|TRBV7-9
CASSPNRGTGDSYEQYF
TGTGCCAGCAGCCCTAACCGCGGGACGGGGGACTCCTACGAGCAGTACTTC
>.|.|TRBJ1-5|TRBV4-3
CASSQETDRNSNQPQHF
TGCGCCAGCAGCCAAGAAACCGACAGAAATAGCAATCAGCCCCAGCATTTT
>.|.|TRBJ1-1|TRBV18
CASSALKLAGNTEAFF
TGTGCCAGCTCAGCCCTTAAACTAGCGGGCAACACTGAAGCTTTCTTT
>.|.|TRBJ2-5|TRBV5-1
CASSLSGEETQYF
TGCGCCAGCAGCTTGTCGGGGGAAGAGACCCAGTACTTC
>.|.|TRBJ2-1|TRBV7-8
CASSRQDSNQFF
TGTGCCAGCAGCAGACAGGACAGCAACCAGTTCTTC
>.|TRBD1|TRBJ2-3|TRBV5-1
CASSFRTGFSTDTQYF
TGCGCCAGCAGCTTCAGGACAGGATTTAGCACAGATACGCAGTATTTT
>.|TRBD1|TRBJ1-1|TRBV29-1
CTDRGRGGQGATEAFF
TGCACCGACCGAGGAAGGGGGGGACAGGGGGCCACTGAAGCTTTCTTT
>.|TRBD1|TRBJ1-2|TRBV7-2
CASSLALGDSGVYGYTF
TGTGCCAGCAGCTTAGCGTTAGGGGACAGCGGAGTCTATGGCTACACCTTC
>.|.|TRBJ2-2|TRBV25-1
CASSEGSGRRTGELFF
TGTGCCAGCAGTGAAGGGTCAGGGAGGCGCACCGGGGAGCTGTTTTTT
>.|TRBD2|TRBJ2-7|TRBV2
CASNWEGGGYEQYF
TGTGCCAGCAATTGGGAAGGCGGGGGGTACGAGCAGTACTTC
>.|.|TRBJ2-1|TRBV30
CAWSVDNYNEQFF
TGTGCCTGGAGTGTAGACAATTACAATGAGCAGTTCTTC
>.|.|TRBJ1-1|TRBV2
CASSTPDTEAFF
TGTGCCAGCAGTACCCCGGACACTGAAGCTTTCTTT
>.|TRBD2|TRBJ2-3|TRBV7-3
CASSLGTSAGGADTQYF
TGTGCCAGCAGCTTAGGGACTAGCGCTGGAGGTGCAGATACGCAGTATTTT
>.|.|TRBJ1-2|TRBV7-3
CASSLTHSNYGYTF
TGTGCCAGCAGCTTAACGCACAGTAACTATGGCTACACCTTC
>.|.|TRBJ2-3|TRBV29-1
CSIRQSTDTQYF
TGCAGCATTAGACAGAGCACAGATACGCAGTATTTT
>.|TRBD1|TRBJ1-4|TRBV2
CATKRTGSREKLFF
TGTGCCACCAAGAGGACAGGGTCTAGGGAAAAACTGTTTTTT
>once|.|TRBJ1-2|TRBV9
CASSVDAGNYGYTF
TGTGCCAGCAGCGTAGATGCGGGAAACTATGGCTACACCTTC
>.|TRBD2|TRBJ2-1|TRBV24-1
CATSDPRTSGGQQFF
TGTGCCACCAGTGACCCAAGGACTAGCGGGGGGCAGCAGTTCTTC
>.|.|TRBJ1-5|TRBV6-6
CASSYEYSNQPQHF
TGTGCCAGCAGTTACGAGTATAGCAATCAGCCCCAGCATTTT
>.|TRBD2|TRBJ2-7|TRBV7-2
CASSLARGGDEQYF
TGTGCCAGCAGCTTAGCGCGGGGGGGGGACGAGCAGTACTTC